The entry that follows covers one T cell receptor beta chain sequence. TCRdb's table, derived via immunoSEQ multiplex PCR, lists solely in-frame clones and lacks some. The sample lists approximately 100,000 clones; 85% to 95% were seen once. The data belong to a study of cytomegalovirus exposure and HLA in healthy donors. Germline loops: CDR1 MNHEY, CDR2 SMNVEV (reference sequence). The junction had 5 bases not matched to a gene; V was cut back by 3 bases and J by 0 bases. The length of the CDR3 is 17 residues. The TCR sequence derives from a woman aged 30 to 39 in good health and CMV-seropositive. The V gene is TRBV27, the J gene TRBJ2-3, with 11 nucleotides matching TRBD2. Source material: PBMCs. For the CDR3, the DNA is TGTGCCAGCAGTTTGGCCGCTAGCGGGGGGAGCACAGATACGCAGTATTTT. This codes for CASSLAASGGSTDTQYF.